The T cell receptor (beta chain) described here comes from a study of glioma-infiltrating T cells after dendritic cell vaccination. The CDR3 has 12 amino acids. The germline V and J ends were trimmed by 3 bases and 3 bases, with 5 bases remaining between them. Germline V gene lookup returns CDR1 SGHNT and CDR2 YYREEE (reference sequence). Regarding time point: after dendritic cell vaccination, including at tumor progression/relapse. Assay used: immunoSEQ multiplex PCR; TCRdb lists only in-frame clones, some missing. The top ten hold around 8.3% of the sample, which has under 75,000 clones, 70% to 90% seen once.

The J gene is TRBJ2-3, the V gene TRBV5-4; D call uncertain. The source of this sequence is a human donor with glioblastoma. The input for sequencing was blood, taken after dendritic cell vaccination. The CDR3 DNA follows: TGTGCCAGCAGCTCCCGGACAGATACGCAGTATTTT. This encodes CASSSRTDTQYF.